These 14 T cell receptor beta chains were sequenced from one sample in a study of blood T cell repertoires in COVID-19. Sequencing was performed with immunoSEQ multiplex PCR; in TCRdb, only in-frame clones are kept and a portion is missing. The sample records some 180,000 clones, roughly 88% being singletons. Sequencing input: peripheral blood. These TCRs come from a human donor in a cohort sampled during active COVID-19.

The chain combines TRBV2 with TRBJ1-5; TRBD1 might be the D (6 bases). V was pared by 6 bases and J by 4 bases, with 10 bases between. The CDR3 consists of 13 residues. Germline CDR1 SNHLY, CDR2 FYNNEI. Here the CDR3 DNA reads TGTGCCAGCAGCGGACAGCCGAATCAGCCCCAGCATTTT. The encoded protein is CASSGQPNQPQHF. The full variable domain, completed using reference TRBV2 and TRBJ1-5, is EPEVTQTPSHQVTQMGQEVILRCVPISNHLYFYWYRQILGQKVEFLVSFYNNEISEKSEIFDDQFSVERPDGSNFTLKIRSTKLEDSAMYFCASSGQPNQPQHFGDGTRLSIL.

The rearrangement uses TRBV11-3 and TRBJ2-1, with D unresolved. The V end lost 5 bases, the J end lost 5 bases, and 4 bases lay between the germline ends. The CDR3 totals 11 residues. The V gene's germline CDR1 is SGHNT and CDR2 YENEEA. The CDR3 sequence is CASSRDNEQFF. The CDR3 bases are TGTGCCAGCAGCCGAGACAATGAGCAGTTCTTC.

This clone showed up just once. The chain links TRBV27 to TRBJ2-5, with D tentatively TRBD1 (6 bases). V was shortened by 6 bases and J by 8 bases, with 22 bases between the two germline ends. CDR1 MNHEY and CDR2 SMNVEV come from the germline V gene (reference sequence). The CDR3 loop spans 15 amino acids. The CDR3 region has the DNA TGTGCCAGCAGATTAGCTGGGGGCCCCACTCGTACCCAGTACTTC. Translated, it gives CASRLAGGPTRTQYF.

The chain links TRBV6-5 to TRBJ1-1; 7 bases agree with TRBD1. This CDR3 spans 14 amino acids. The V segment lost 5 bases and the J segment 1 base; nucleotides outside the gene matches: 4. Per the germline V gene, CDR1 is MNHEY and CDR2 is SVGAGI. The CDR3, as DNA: TGTGCCAGCAGTCCCCAGGGGGGGAACACTGAAGCTTTCTTT. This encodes CASSPQGGNTEAFF.

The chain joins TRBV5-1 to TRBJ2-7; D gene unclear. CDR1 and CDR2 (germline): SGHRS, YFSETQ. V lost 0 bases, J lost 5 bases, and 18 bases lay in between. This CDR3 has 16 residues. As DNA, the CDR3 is TGCGCCAGCAGCTTGGGATCCAACCCTGGGCAGAACGAGCAGTACTTC. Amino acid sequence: CASSLGSNPGQNEQYF. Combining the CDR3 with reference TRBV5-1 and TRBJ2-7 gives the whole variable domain KAGVTQTPRYLIKTRGQQVTLSCSPISGHRSVSWYQQTPGQGLQFLFEYFSETQRNKGNFPGRFSGRQFSNSRSEMNVSTLELGDSALYLCASSLGSNPGQNEQYFGPGTRLTVT.

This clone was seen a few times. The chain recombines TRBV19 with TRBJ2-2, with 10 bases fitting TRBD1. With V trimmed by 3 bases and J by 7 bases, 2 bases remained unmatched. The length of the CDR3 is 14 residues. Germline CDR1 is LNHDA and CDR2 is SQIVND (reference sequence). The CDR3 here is CASSMGQGNGELFF. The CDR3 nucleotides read TGTGCCAGTAGTATGGGACAGGGGAACGGGGAGCTGTTTTTT.

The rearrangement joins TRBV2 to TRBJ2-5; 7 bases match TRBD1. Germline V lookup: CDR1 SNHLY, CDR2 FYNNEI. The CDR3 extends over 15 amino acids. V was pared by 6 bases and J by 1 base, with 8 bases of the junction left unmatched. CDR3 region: CASSRERTGQETQYF. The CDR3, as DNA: TGTGCCAGCAGCCGAGAACGGACAGGCCAAGAGACCCAGTACTTC.

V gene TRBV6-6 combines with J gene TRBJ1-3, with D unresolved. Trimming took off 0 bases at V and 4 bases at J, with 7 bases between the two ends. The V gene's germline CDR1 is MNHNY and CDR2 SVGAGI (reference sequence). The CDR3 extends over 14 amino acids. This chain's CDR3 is CASSYSDLGNTIYF. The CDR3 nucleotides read TGTGCCAGCAGTTACTCGGACTTAGGAAACACCATATATTTT.

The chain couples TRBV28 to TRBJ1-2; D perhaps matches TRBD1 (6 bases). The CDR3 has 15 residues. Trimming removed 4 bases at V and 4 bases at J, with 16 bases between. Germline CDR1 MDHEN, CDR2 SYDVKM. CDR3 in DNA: TGTGCCAGCAGTTCTAGCCCACGGACAGTCTATGGCTACACCTTC. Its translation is CASSSSPRTVYGYTF.

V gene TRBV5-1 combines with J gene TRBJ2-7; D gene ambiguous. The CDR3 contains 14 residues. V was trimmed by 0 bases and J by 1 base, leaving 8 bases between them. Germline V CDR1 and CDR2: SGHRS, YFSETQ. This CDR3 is CASSLVATSYEQYF. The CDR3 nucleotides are TGCGCCAGCAGCTTGGTGGCCACATCCTACGAGCAGTACTTC.

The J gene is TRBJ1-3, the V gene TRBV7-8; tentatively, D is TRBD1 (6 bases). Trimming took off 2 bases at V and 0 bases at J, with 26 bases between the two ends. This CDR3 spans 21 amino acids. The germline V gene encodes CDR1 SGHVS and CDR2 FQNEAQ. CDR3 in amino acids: CASSLTARGGGEGHSGNTIYF. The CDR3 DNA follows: TGTGCCAGCAGCTTAACCGCCCGGGGGGGCGGAGAGGGGCACTCTGGAAACACCATATATTTT.

The CDR3 sequence is CATGQVHSNQPQHF. In nucleotides, the CDR3 is TGTGCCACAGGACAGGTTCATAGCAATCAGCCCCAGCATTTT. The J gene is TRBJ1-5, the V gene TRBV15; the match to TRBD1 covers 7 bases. Germline assignment: CDR1 LNHNV and CDR2 YYDKDF (reference sequence). The ends lost 9 bases at V and 0 bases at J; junction bases unmatched: 5. The CDR3 spans 14 residues.

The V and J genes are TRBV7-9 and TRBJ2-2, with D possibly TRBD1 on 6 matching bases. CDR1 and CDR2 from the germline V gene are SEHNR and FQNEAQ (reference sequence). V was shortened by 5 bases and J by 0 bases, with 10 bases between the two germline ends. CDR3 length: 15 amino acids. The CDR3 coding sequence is TGTGCCAGCAGCACTCAGGGGTCGAACACCGGGGAGCTGTTTTTT. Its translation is CASSTQGSNTGELFF.

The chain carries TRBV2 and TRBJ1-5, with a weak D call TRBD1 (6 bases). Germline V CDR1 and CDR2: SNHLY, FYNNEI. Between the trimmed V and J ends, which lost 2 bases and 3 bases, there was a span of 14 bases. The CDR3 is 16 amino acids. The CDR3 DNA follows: TGTGCCAGCAGTGAAAGGGGCAGGGGCTACAATCAGCCCCAGCATTTT. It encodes CASSERGRGYNQPQHF.